The next 3 T cell receptor beta chains were all read from a single sample in a study of T cells after posttransplantation cyclophosphamide. Profiled with immunoSEQ multiplex PCR; TCRdb holds only in-frame clones, not every one. The sample includes about 39,000 clones, none of them occurring once. Sequencing input: PBMCs. All receptors derive from a woman in her forties or fifties in good health and a related stem cell transplant donor.

This clone has ten or more counts. The rearrangement links TRBV9 to TRBJ2-3; 7 bases map to TRBD1. CDR3 length: 15 amino acids. The ends lost 0 bases at V and 4 bases at J; junction bases unmatched: 5. Germline CDR1 reads SGDLS; CDR2 reads YYNGEE. The CDR3 protein is CASSVEGGDADTQYF. The CDR3, as DNA: TGTGCCAGCAGCGTAGAAGGGGGCGACGCAGATACGCAGTATTTT. The full variable domain, in which reference TRBV9 and TRBJ2-3 provide the parts outside the CDR3, is DSGVTQTPKHLITATGQRVTLRCSPRSGDLSVYWYQQSLDQGLQFLIQYYNGEERAKGNILERFSAQQFPDLHSELNLSSLELGDSALYFCASSVEGGDADTQYFGPGTRLTVL.

V usage is TRBV7-2 and J usage is TRBJ2-5, with TRBD1 matching over 9 bases. Unmatched junction bases numbered 7, after V lost 4 bases and J lost 1 base. Germline CDR1 and CDR2: SGHTA and FQGNSA. The CDR3 totals 16 residues. CDR3 region: CASSYGTGRIQETQYF. Here the CDR3 DNA reads TGTGCCAGCAGCTATGGGACAGGGAGAATCCAAGAGACCCAGTACTTC.

This clone occurred many times. CDR3 loop: CASSDMQDYGYTF. CDR3 coding DNA: TGTGCCAGCAGTGATATGCAGGACTATGGCTACACCTTC. The chain links TRBV2 to TRBJ1-2; unclear D gene. CDR1 and CDR2 (germline): SNHLY, FYNNEI. Trimming took off 3 bases at V and 3 bases at J, with 8 bases between the two ends. CDR3 length equals 13 residues. The complete variable domain, with remaining parts taken from reference TRBV2 and TRBJ1-2, reads EPEVTQTPSHQVTQMGQEVILRCVPISNHLYFYWYRQILGQKVEFLVSFYNNEISEKSEIFDDQFSVERPDGSNFTLKIRSTKLEDSAMYFCASSDMQDYGYTFGSGTRLTVV.